This TCR beta chain is drawn from a study of T cell repertoires in aging, cancer and after chemotherapy. Study results and limitations: Compared with age-matched healthy donors, untreated hematological or solid cancer patients showed higher blood TCR clonality.

Multiplex touch-down PCR with TRB-A/B primers amplified rearranged V-D-J TRB sequences. TCRdb itself ran the multiplex PCR reads through MiXCR, one entry per CDR3 protein. The data contain about 4,100 distinct CDR3 sequences, under 30% of them singletons. Trimming pared 1 base from V and 1 base from J, leaving 17 bases between. The CDR3 runs to 18 residues. Per the germline V gene, CDR1 is SEHNR and CDR2 is FQNEAQ (reference sequence). In the case of this clonotype: The antigen is not known.

The template was genomic DNA from peripheral blood, not RNA. The V and J genes are TRBV7-9 and TRBJ2-1; perhaps TRBD1 as D (6 bases). Sequenced: blood. This receptor was taken from a human donor with a solid tumor. The CDR3 here is CASSLDLLRGISYNEQFF. The CDR3, as DNA: TGTGCCAGCAGCTTAGACCTTCTCAGGGGAATTTCCTACAATGAGCAGTTCTTC.